This is a list of T cell receptor beta chains from one sample in a study of shared clonotypes between healthy human individuals. Here immunoSEQ multiplex PCR was the method, and the copy in TCRdb shows in-frame clones only, minus some. The sample has 2 million to 2.5 million clones, roughly 93% seen once. Sequenced: naive CD4+ T cells from PBMCs. All receptors come from a man younger than 30 in good health. Some clones in this sample may be carry-over from other donors' samples. Each CDR3 is given with its conserved first and last residue. A D gene is named only where the DNA matches it firmly. Part of the rows lack a size; the others show once, few, many or a class for expanded clones.

>TRBD1|TRBJ1-1|NA|TRBV5-1
TGCGCCAGCAGCAGTACCGCCGGGACAGCTGAAGCTTTCTTT
CASSSTAGTAEAFF
>TRBD1|TRBJ1-1|few|TRBV5-1
TGCGCCAGCAGCTTGGGGGACAGGAACACTGAAGCTTTCTTT
CASSLGDRNTEAFF
>NA|TRBJ1-5|few|TRBV30
TGTGCCTGGAGTATTCCCGGGGGGAATCAGCCCCAGCATTTT
CAWSIPGGNQPQHF
>NA|TRBJ1-2|NA|TRBV10-3
TGTGCCATCAGTGAGCAGAGTGTTACCCCTAACTATGGCTACACCTTC
CAISEQSVTPNYGYTF
>NA|TRBJ2-5|NA|TRBV5-1
TGCGCCAGCAGCTGGGGACTCGACCCCGTAGAGACCCAGTACTTC
CASSWGLDPVETQYF
>NA|TRBJ2-5|once|TRBV5-1
TGCGCCAGCAGCCAGCACCAAGAGACCCAGTACTTC
CASSQHQETQYF
>NA|TRBJ1-2|NA|TRBV5-1
TGCGCCAGCAGCCGTTCTTTGGACAGCTATGGCTACACCTTC
CASSRSLDSYGYTF
>NA|TRBJ1-2|NA|TRBV28
TGTGCCACCATAAAGAGGGGAGAGCACTATGGCTACACCTTC
CATIKRGEHYGYTF
>NA|TRBJ1-2|NA|TRBV18
TGTGCCAGCTCACCACTTAGCGGCTTTGCAGCGGATGGCTACACCTTC
CASSPLSGFAADGYTF
>TRBD1|TRBJ1-1|NA|TRBV7-2
TGTGCCAGCAGCCCCCCAGACAGGGATATGCCTGAAGCTTTCTTT
CASSPPDRDMPEAFF
>TRBD1|TRBJ2-7|NA|TRBV5-1
TGCGCCAGCAGCTTTGGGACAGGAGCCTACGAGCAGTACTTC
CASSFGTGAYEQYF
>TRBD1|TRBJ1-2|NA|TRBV5-1
TGCGCCAGCAGCTTGGAGGGTACAGGGGGCGGATATGGCTACACCTTC
CASSLEGTGGGYGYTF
>NA|TRBJ2-3|NA|TRBV5-1
TGCGCCAGCAGCTTGACCAGGGCCTATACAGATACGCAGTATTTT
CASSLTRAYTDTQYF
>NA|TRBJ2-1|NA|TRBV5-6
TGTGCCAGCAGCTTGGTCGGGGCCGAGCAGTTCTTC
CASSLVGAEQFF
>NA|TRBJ2-1|NA|TRBV5-6
TGTGCCAGCAGCTTTTTCGGAGGCTCCTACAATGAGCAGTTCTTC
CASSFFGGSYNEQFF
>NA|TRBJ1-1|NA|TRBV11-3
TGTGCCAGCAGCTTAGGGCAGTGGGGGCGCGACACTGAAGCTTTCTTT
CASSLGQWGRDTEAFF
>TRBD1|TRBJ1-5|NA|TRBV28
TGTGCCAGCAGTTTTATGGACAGGGCGCGCAATCAGCCCCAGCATTTT
CASSFMDRARNQPQHF
>NA|TRBJ2-7|NA|TRBV11-2
TGTGCCAGCAGCCCACTGAAGGGGACGGATTTTTACGAGCAGTACTTC
CASSPLKGTDFYEQYF
>NA|TRBJ1-1|NA|TRBV6-6
TGTGCCAGCAGTTCCCATATCCCGGCGGGTGAAGCTTTCTTT
CASSSHIPAGEAFF
>TRBD2|TRBJ2-2|NA|TRBV2
TGTGCCAGCCGGGGGGAAGGCGGGGAGCTGTTTTTT
CASRGEGGELFF
>NA|TRBJ1-4|NA|TRBV15
TGTGCCACCAGCAGGGCGCCGAATGAAAAACTGTTTTTT
CATSRAPNEKLFF
>NA|TRBJ2-7|NA|TRBV28
TGTGCCAGCAGCCCGCCGGGACGAGGGATCTACGAGCAGTACTTC
CASSPPGRGIYEQYF
>NA|TRBJ1-2|NA|TRBV6-1
TGTGCCAGCAGTGAATTGTCTAAACCTCCGGGGGGCTTC
CASSELSKPPGGF
>TRBD1|TRBJ2-3|NA|TRBV6-1
TGTGCCAGCAACCACAGGGGGCTCAACACAGATACGCAGTATTTT
CASNHRGLNTDTQYF
>NA|TRBJ1-1|NA|TRBV19
TGTGCCAGTACCCCCGTGCCTTACACTGAAGCTTTCTTT
CASTPVPYTEAFF
>NA|TRBJ2-7|NA|TRBV9
TGTGCCAGCAGCTCGGGACCTAACTCCTACGAGCAGTACTTC
CASSSGPNSYEQYF
>NA|TRBJ1-3|NA|TRBV18
TGTGCCAGCTCACTCGGGACGGGCTCTGGAAACACCATATATTTT
CASSLGTGSGNTIYF
>NA|TRBJ1-2|NA|TRBV20-1
TGCAGTGCCAGAACGCCGTATGGCTACACCTTC
CSARTPYGYTF
>NA|TRBJ2-1|once|TRBV7-2
TGTGCCAGCAGCTTACTGGGGGCGAGCGGAGGGGCCTCGGTCCAGTTCTTC
CASSLLGASGGASVQFF